This T cell receptor beta chain was observed in a study of neoadjuvant anti-PD-1 for oral cavity cancer. Specified time point: after neoadjuvant nivolumab, at surgical resection. Germline V gene sequence: CDR1 SNHLY, CDR2 FYNNEI. The CDR3 is 19 residues long. Trimming left V 5 bases short and J 0 bases short, with 25 bases between. Measured with immunoSEQ multiplex PCR; TCRdb has only the in-frame clones, and not every one. The table has some 14,000 clones, 76% seen once. This clone was detected a few times. This clonotype was obtained from a person between 40 and 85 years old with oral cavity squamous cell carcinoma. V usage is TRBV2 and J usage is TRBJ1-1, with a weak D call TRBD1 (6 bases). The sequences come from PBMCs, collected after nivolumab (anti-PD-1) treatment. The CDR3 DNA reads as TGTGCCAGCAGTCCTTTCCCAGCCCGGGGGCAGAGGGTGAACACTGAAGCTTTCTTT. Encoded protein: CASSPFPARGQRVNTEAFF.